This T cell receptor beta chain comes out of a study of blood T cell repertoires in COVID-19. At the level of the study: Acute and convalescent COVID-19 specimens originated in the United States, Italy and Spain. Nucleic acid was either cDNA or gDNA, and it came from T cells, B-cell-depleted T cells, or PBMCs.

As originally analysed: Reference gene primer amplification in the assay estimated nucleated cell counts. The table came from immunoSEQ multiplex PCR; TCRdb's copy has only in-frame clones and leaves some out. Clone size and the V and J calls come from that table; the DNA yielded D and trimming. Among some 150,000 clones, 75% to 90% were seen once, and the ten largest hold under 3%. The CDR3 loop spans 16 amino acids. The germline gives CDR1 MGHRA, CDR2 YSYEKL. V lost 1 base to trimming and J lost 6 bases; unmatched junction nucleotides: 11. The sequencing sample was made of peripheral blood. This receptor was obtained from a man in his fifties or sixties with active COVID-19. This chain connects TRBV4-1 to TRBJ1-2; 7 bases are a match to TRBD1. In DNA form, the CDR3 reads TGCGCCAGCAGCCAAGTCGGAGGGGGCGGAAAGAATGGCTACACCTTC. Translation gives CASSQVGGGGKNGYTF.